Listed below are T cell receptor beta chains from one sample, sequenced in a study of beta chain features in type 1 diabetes. Only in-frame clones appear in the TCRdb table, and some are missing; sequencing was by immunoSEQ multiplex PCR. The sample lists over 15,000 clones, approximately 50% seen once, with 0.43% in the top ten. The specimen was stem cell memory CD4+ T cells from blood. These receptors originate from a man aged 18 to 29 in good health. Both conserved end residues are part of each CDR3. The order of the fields is J gene, D gene, V gene, clone size, CDR3 DNA, CDR3 protein. A D gene is named only where the DNA matches it firmly. Not all rows give a size; the values are once, few, many and, for expanded clones, a class.

>TRBJ1-2|-|TRBV28|-
TGTGCCAGCAGTTCGCCCAGACCCATTTCCAGGGGTTCCAACTATGGCTACACCTTC
CASSSPRPISRGSNYGYTF
>TRBJ1-1|-|TRBV30|-
TGTGCCTGGAGTGTAGGTATCGCAGAGGGTCGCGCTTTCTTT
CAWSVGIAEGRAFF
>TRBJ2-2|-|TRBV6-5|-
TGTGCCAGCACTTTGGCGCGGGTCAACACCGGGGAGCTGTTTTTT
CASTLARVNTGELFF
>TRBJ2-7|-|TRBV30|-
TGTGCCTGGAGTGTACGGCTACCGCGGCTGGAGCAGTACTTC
CAWSVRLPRLEQYF
>TRBJ1-1|TRBD1|TRBV28|-
TGTGCCAGCAGTATACAACAGGGGGCGCCCACTGAAGCTTTCTTT
CASSIQQGAPTEAFF
>TRBJ2-1|-|TRBV9|few
TGTGCCAGCAGCACACTAAGTGGACTAAACGATGAGCAGTTCTTC
CASSTLSGLNDEQFF
>TRBJ2-7|-|TRBV5-4|few
TGTGCCAGCAGCCGGGCAGGGGGGTTCACCGAGCAGTACTTC
CASSRAGGFTEQYF
>TRBJ2-7|TRBD2|TRBV5-6|few
TGTGCCAGCAGCCCCACAAGCGGGAGTGTTTCCTACGAGCAGTACTTC
CASSPTSGSVSYEQYF
>TRBJ1-1|-|TRBV30|-
TGTGCCTGGAGCCCCCGTGGGGTTTGGAGGGACACTGAAGCTTTCTTT
CAWSPRGVWRDTEAFF
>TRBJ1-5|-|TRBV4-2|-
TGTGCCAGCAGCCAAGATTCCACCAACGGGCAGCCCCAGCATTTT
CASSQDSTNGQPQHF
>TRBJ2-5|-|TRBV9|-
TGTGCCAGCAGCGGGTTAGACAACCAAGAGACCCAGTACTTC
CASSGLDNQETQYF
>TRBJ1-3|-|TRBV7-6|-
TGTGCCAGCAGCGCTCACCCAGTCCCCTCAGGTGGAAACACCATATATTTT
CASSAHPVPSGGNTIYF
>TRBJ2-7|TRBD2|TRBV6-1|-
TGTGCCGGAACTCCCGGGACTAGCGGGGACTACGAGCAGTACTTC
CAGTPGTSGDYEQYF
>TRBJ2-4|TRBD2|TRBV28|-
TGTGCCAGCACCACTAGCGGGAGGGCCAAAAACATTCAGTACTTC
CASTTSGRAKNIQYF
>TRBJ1-5|-|TRBV27|few
TGTGCCAGCAGTTACAGGGTCAACAATCAGCCCCAGCATTTT
CASSYRVNNQPQHF
>TRBJ2-3|-|TRBV7-2|-
TGTGCCAGCACCCCCGGGCGGGGCTCAGATACGCAGTATTTT
CASTPGRGSDTQYF
>TRBJ2-2|TRBD1|TRBV19|once
TGTGCCAGTAGTCGACAGGGGGAGCGGGTCACCGGGGAGCTGTTTTTT
CASSRQGERVTGELFF
>TRBJ1-2|TRBD1|TRBV19|-
TGTGCCAGTAGTACCTACTTTACCGGGACAGGGGGCTATGGCTACACCTTC
CASSTYFTGTGGYGYTF
>TRBJ2-3|-|TRBV6-6|-
TGTGCCAGCAGTTACCCGACTAGTCGCTCAGATACGCAGTATTTT
CASSYPTSRSDTQYF
>TRBJ2-2|TRBD2|TRBV7-2|-
TGTGCCAGCAGCTTATTTGGACTAGGTGTCACCGGGGAGCTGTTTTTT
CASSLFGLGVTGELFF
>TRBJ1-1|-|TRBV7-2|-
TGTGCCAGCAGCCCCCGGCAGGGATGGGCTGAAGCTTTCTTT
CASSPRQGWAEAFF
>TRBJ2-5|TRBD2|TRBV19|-
TGTGCCAGTAGTATTAAACTAGCGGGAGCAGAGACCCAGTACTTC
CASSIKLAGAETQYF
>TRBJ2-5|TRBD1|TRBV5-1|few
TGCGCCAGCAGCTCCGGACAGGGGCGAGAGACCCAGTACTTC
CASSSGQGRETQYF
>TRBJ2-5|-|TRBV28|-
TGTGCCAGCAACCCTGGCGGGTTCGAGACCCAGTACTTC
CASNPGGFETQYF
>TRBJ2-5|-|TRBV5-1|-
TGCGCCAGCAGCCTGTTTGGGAAACTTGAGACAGGCTCACAAGAGACCCAGTACTTC
CASSLFGKLETGSQETQYF
>TRBJ2-1|TRBD1|TRBV30|-
TGTGCCTGCCGGGCAGGGGGACACTACAATGAGCAGTTCTTC
CACRAGGHYNEQFF
>TRBJ1-2|TRBD1|TRBV7-9|-
TGTGCCAGCAGAACCGGGACAGGTGATTATGGCTACACCTTC
CASRTGTGDYGYTF
>TRBJ2-1|TRBD2|TRBV6-5|-
TGTGCCAGCCTCAGCGGGGGGTACGATGAGCAGTTCTTC
CASLSGGYDEQFF
>TRBJ2-3|-|TRBV7-2|-
TGTGCCAGCAGCTTAAGTAGCGGAGATACGCAGTATTTT
CASSLSSGDTQYF
>TRBJ2-5|-|TRBV21-1|-
TGTGCCAGCAGCAAAGAAGGACTAGCGGGGGGGTGGACGGAGACCCAGTACTTC
CASSKEGLAGGWTETQYF
>TRBJ1-4|-|TRBV5-4|-
TGTGCCAGCAGTAAGGACGGGAGAACTAATGAAAAACTGTTTTTT
CASSKDGRTNEKLFF
>TRBJ1-1|-|TRBV2|few
TGTGCCAGCATCTCCGGGAGCCAAGCTTTCTTT
CASISGSQAFF
>TRBJ2-5|TRBD1|TRBV30|-
TGTGCCTGGAGTGGGGCAGGGGGCGCGAAGACCCAGTACTTC
CAWSGAGGAKTQYF
>TRBJ2-4|TRBD1|TRBV29-1|-
TGCAGCGTTGGTGGACAGGGATCCGCCAAAAACATTCAGTACTTC
CSVGGQGSAKNIQYF
>TRBJ2-7|-|TRBV27|-
TGTGCCAGCAGTTTTCAGGGTAGGGAGCAGTACTTC
CASSFQGREQYF
>TRBJ2-3|TRBD2|TRBV5-1|-
TGCGCCAGCACCGGGACTAGCCTTAGCACAGATACGCAGTATTTT
CASTGTSLSTDTQYF
>TRBJ1-2|-|TRBV28|few
TGTGCCAGCAGCCCAGGAGATAGGCGGGGCTATGGCTACACCTTC
CASSPGDRRGYGYTF
>TRBJ2-7|TRBD1|TRBV7-2|-
TGTGCCAGCAGTTATTCAGGGGGCTACGAGCAGTACTTC
CASSYSGGYEQYF
>TRBJ1-1|-|TRBV9|once
TGTGCCAGCAGCGGTGTTCTGGGGGGGAACACTGAAGCTTTCTTT
CASSGVLGGNTEAFF
>TRBJ1-1|TRBD1|TRBV29-1|-
TGCAGCGTTGCCTGGACAGGAGTCACTGAAGCTTTCTTT
CSVAWTGVTEAFF
>TRBJ2-7|TRBD2|TRBV30|-
TGTGCCTGGAGTGTGGGTCTAGCGGGAGACGAGCAGTACTTC
CAWSVGLAGDEQYF
>TRBJ2-1|-|TRBV5-6|-
TGTGCCAGCAGCTTGAGGGACTCCCAGAGCTCCTACAATGAGCAGTTCTTC
CASSLRDSQSSYNEQFF
>TRBJ1-5|-|TRBV10-3|-
TGTGCCATCAGTGATCTTTCTCAGCCCCAGCATTTT
CAISDLSQPQHF
>TRBJ2-3|TRBD2|TRBV7-9|few
TGTGCCAGCAGCTTAAGGCGGGAGTCAGATACGCAGTATTTT
CASSLRRESDTQYF
>TRBJ1-2|TRBD1|TRBV28|-
TGTGCCAGCAGTTTCCTGGACAGGATCATTAACTATGGCTACACCTTC
CASSFLDRIINYGYTF
>TRBJ2-3|-|TRBV12-5|few
TGTGCTAGTGGTTTGTATGTCTCGGATACGCAGTATTTT
CASGLYVSDTQYF
>TRBJ1-1|TRBD1|TRBV19|-
TGTGCCAGTAGCGGGACAGGGGACACTGAAGCTTTCTTT
CASSGTGDTEAFF
>TRBJ2-5|TRBD1|TRBV14|few
TGTGCCAGCAGCCAAAGGTTACCGGGACAGGGACAACAAGAGACCCAGTACTTC
CASSQRLPGQGQQETQYF
>TRBJ2-7|-|TRBV28|-
TGTGCCACTCGGTTCGGGTTCTACGAGCAGTACTTC
CATRFGFYEQYF
>TRBJ2-7|TRBD1|TRBV9|once
TGTGCCAGCAGCTTCCAGGGGGCGGCCTACGAGCAGTACTTC
CASSFQGAAYEQYF
>TRBJ2-1|TRBD2|TRBV29-1|-
TGCAGCGTTGTTCCCCTAGCGGCTCTTAGGGACAATGAGCAGTTCTTC
CSVVPLAALRDNEQFF
>TRBJ2-7|-|TRBV7-9|-
TGTGCCAGCAGCCCACTGGCGGGGCTTAAATACGAGCAGTACTTC
CASSPLAGLKYEQYF
>TRBJ1-3|-|TRBV6-6|-
TGTGCCAGCAGTTACCAGGGTTCACGAAACACCATATATTTT
CASSYQGSRNTIYF
>TRBJ2-5|-|TRBV4-2|-
TGTGCCAGCAGCCAACCTCTACTCGACAGAATCCAAGAGACCCAGTACTTC
CASSQPLLDRIQETQYF
>TRBJ1-5|TRBD1|TRBV6-5|once
TGTGCCAGCAGTAGACAGGGGACGGGCAATCAGCCCCAGCATTTT
CASSRQGTGNQPQHF